This T cell receptor beta chain stems from a study of T-cell memory formation after mild COVID-19. Study-level background: TCR clusters were mostly confined to one donor each.

General study points: Chiefly within CM and EM were the contracting CD4+ clones; CD8+ ones were within EMRA. Among clones contracting day 15 to 85, CD4/CD8 was balanced, whereas later expanders leaned CD4+.

5'RACE primed at constant segments yielded TCR alpha and TCR beta cDNA libraries bearing sample barcodes and UMIs. Via MiXCR, TCRdb re-called the 5' RACE reads, giving one row per CDR3 protein. Among about 320,000 distinct CDR3 sequences, about 13% were seen once, and the ten largest hold approximately 22%. Comments on this clonotype: Its antigen is as yet unknown.

Germline V lookup: CDR1 MNHEY, CDR2 SVGAGI. The CDR3 loop spans 13 amino acids. Germline trimming cut 6 bases from V and 5 bases from J; bases unmatched to any gene: 4. The sequenced sample was PBMCs or a T cell subset sorted from them (not recorded which). The receptor was derived from a man aged 18 to 29 who had mild COVID-19 (a few samples of this study predate the infection). Cell type and time point are not known. The chain employs TRBV6-5 and TRBJ2-3; 8 nucleotides align to TRBD2. The CDR3 DNA is TGTGCCAGCAGACCGGGAGGGGGAGATACGCAGTATTTT. The encoded protein is CASRPGGGDTQYF.